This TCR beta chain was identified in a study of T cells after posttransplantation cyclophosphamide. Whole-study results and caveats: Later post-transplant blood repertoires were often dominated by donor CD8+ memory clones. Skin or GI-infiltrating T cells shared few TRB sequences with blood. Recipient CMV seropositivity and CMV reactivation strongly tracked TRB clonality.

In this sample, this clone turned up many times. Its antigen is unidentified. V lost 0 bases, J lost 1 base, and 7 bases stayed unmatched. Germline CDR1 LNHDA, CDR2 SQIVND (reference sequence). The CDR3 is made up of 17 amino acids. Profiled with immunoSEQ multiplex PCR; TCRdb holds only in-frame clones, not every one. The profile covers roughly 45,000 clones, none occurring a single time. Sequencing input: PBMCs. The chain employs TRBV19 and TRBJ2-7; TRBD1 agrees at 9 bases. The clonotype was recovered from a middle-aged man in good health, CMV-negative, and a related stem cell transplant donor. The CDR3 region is CASSIEWRGTGSYEQYF. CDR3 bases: TGTGCCAGTAGTATAGAATGGCGAGGGACAGGGTCCTACGAGCAGTACTTC.